The 20 T cell receptor beta chains reported below all come from one sample, sequenced in a study of OX40 agonist ivuxolimab in advanced cancers. The method was immunoSEQ multiplex PCR; TCRdb's version includes in-frame clones alone and lacks a portion of them. The table lists approximately 57,000 clones, about 83% of them singletons. The starting material was CD4+ or CD8+ T cells sorted from blood, obtained in a trial of the OX40 agonist ivuxolimab. These receptors were obtained from an adult with an advanced solid tumor such as melanoma, head and neck, liver or kidney cancer.

The chain joins TRBV30 to TRBJ1-5, with D possibly TRBD1 on 6 matching bases. In germline, CDR1 is GTSNPN, CDR2 SVGIG (reference sequence). V was pared by 0 bases and J by 0 bases, with 15 bases between. The CDR3 has 17 residues. The CDR3 DNA reads as TGTGCCTGGAGTGTATCGGGGGGACACTATAGCAATCAGCCCCAGCATTTT. It yields the protein CAWSVSGGHYSNQPQHF. Using reference TRBV30 and TRBJ1-5 for the parts outside the CDR3, the full variable domain is SQTIHQWPATLVQPVGSPLSLECTVEGTSNPNLYWYRQAAGRGLQLLFYSVGIGQISSEVPQNLSASRPQDRQFILSSKKLLLSDSGFYLCAWSVSGGHYSNQPQHFGDGTRLSIL.

The rearrangement links TRBV6-5 to TRBJ1-3; D remains unclear. In germline, CDR1 is MNHEY, CDR2 SVGAGI. Trimming shortened V by 5 bases and J by 5 bases, and 13 bases separated the two germline ends. The CDR3 has 14 amino acids. The DNA for the CDR3 is TGTGCCAGCAGTGCGGCGGCCACACGAAACACCATATATTTT. This encodes CASSAAATRNTIYF.

The rearrangement joins TRBV5-6 to TRBJ2-1; either TRBD1 or TRBD2 may fit D (6 bases each). V was shortened by 1 base and J by 9 bases, with 14 bases between the two germline ends. Looked up from germline, CDR1 is SGHDT and CDR2 is YYEEEE. The CDR3 sequence is 14 residues long. The CDR3 DNA reads as TGTGCCAGCAGCTTGTCAGGGGAGGTGGGTGAGCAGTTCTTC. It codes for CASSLSGEVGEQFF.

The chain joins TRBV19 to TRBJ2-3, with 10 bases lining up with TRBD2. This CDR3 has 16 residues. With V trimmed by 6 bases and J by 2 bases, 8 bases remained unmatched. CDR1 and CDR2 (germline): LNHDA, SQIVND (reference sequence). The CDR3 sequence is CASSPRTSGYTDTQYF. The CDR3 coding sequence is TGTGCCAGTAGCCCCAGGACTAGCGGATACACAGATACGCAGTATTTT. Together with reference TRBV19 and TRBJ2-3, the CDR3 gives the full variable domain: DGGITQSPKYLFRKEGQNVTLSCEQNLNHDAMYWYRQDPGQGLRLIYYSQIVNDFQKGDIAEGYSVSREKKESFPLTVTSAQKNPTAFYLCASSPRTSGYTDTQYFGPGTRLTVL.

The sample holds a few counts of this clone. V is TRBV27 and J is TRBJ2-3; 10 bases map to TRBD2. CDR1 and CDR2 from the germline V gene are MNHEY and SMNVEV (reference sequence). The J segment lost 2 bases and the V segment lost 6 bases, leaving 5 bases of the junction unmatched. The CDR3 spans 15 residues. The CDR3 loop is CASRKGLALTDTQYF. CDR3 DNA sequence: TGTGCCAGCAGGAAGGGACTAGCGCTCACAGATACGCAGTATTTT.

This chain links TRBV28 with TRBJ2-7; D may be TRBD2 (6 bases). The CDR3 covers 14 residues. With 7 bases removed from V and 3 bases from J, the gap between germline ends came to 16 bases. The germline V gene has CDR1 MDHEN and CDR2 SYDVKM. The CDR3 loop is CASTRGGAVYEQYF. In nucleotides, the CDR3 is TGTGCCAGCACCAGAGGAGGGGCGGTCTACGAGCAGTACTTC.

This clone has just a few counts. The rearrangement uses TRBV18 and TRBJ2-1; D is possibly TRBD1 (6 bases). The CDR3 spans 14 residues. Trimming removed 1 base from V and 6 bases from J, with 10 bases in between. The germline CDR1 and CDR2 sequences are KGHSH and LQKENI. The CDR3 sequence is CASSPRQGSNEQFF. The CDR3 nucleotides are TGTGCCAGCTCACCACGGCAGGGGAGCAATGAGCAGTTCTTC. Combining the CDR3 with reference TRBV18 and TRBJ2-1 gives the whole variable domain NAGVMQNPRHLVRRRGQEARLRCSPMKGHSHVYWYRQLPEEGLKFMVYLQKENIIDESGMPKERFSAEFPKEGPSILRIQQVVRGDSAAYFCASSPRQGSNEQFFGPGTRLTVL.

The CDR3 DNA sequence: TGTGCCAGCAGCTTAGGGCCAGGGCTTAACTATGGCTACACCTTC. It codes for CASSLGPGLNYGYTF. This rearrangement joins TRBV7-3 to TRBJ1-2; D is possibly TRBD1 (5 bases). Germline-derived CDR1 and CDR2 are SGHTA and FQGTGA. V was cut by 2 bases and J by 1 base, with 11 bases left in between. CDR3 size: 15 residues. The whole variable domain, filled in from reference TRBV7-3 and TRBJ1-2, reads GAGVSQTPSNKVTEKGKYVELRCDPISGHTALYWYRQSLGQGPEFLIYFQGTGAADDSGLPNDRFFAVRPEGSVSTLKIQRTERGDSAVYLCASSLGPGLNYGYTFGSGTRLTVV.

This chain joins TRBV29-1 and TRBJ2-1; D is ambiguous. Germline V gene lookup returns CDR1 SQVTM and CDR2 ANQGSEA. The CDR3 totals 13 residues. V lost 6 bases and J 8 bases, leaving 17 bases between the germline ends. CDR3 protein: CSVEAFKDYEQFF. In DNA, the CDR3 is TGCAGCGTCGAGGCCTTCAAGGATTATGAGCAGTTCTTC.

The chain is built from TRBV4-2 and TRBJ2-2; D might be TRBD2 (5 bases). This CDR3 is 17 amino acids long. The V gene's germline CDR1 is LGHNA and CDR2 YNFKEQ. V lost 4 bases and J lost 0, with 15 bases in between. CDR3: CASSLPFGLPNTGELFF. The CDR3 DNA follows: TGTGCCAGCAGCCTGCCCTTTGGACTCCCGAACACCGGGGAGCTGTTTTTT.

The V gene is TRBV2, the J gene TRBJ2-1; D is perhaps TRBD1 or TRBD2 (6 bases each). The CDR3 length is 16 residues. Germline V gene data show CDR1 as SNHLY and CDR2 as FYNNEI. Trimming pared 2 bases from V and 7 bases from J, leaving 18 bases between. The CDR3 DNA sequence: TGTGCCAGCAGTGAATGGAGGGGGAGAATGAGGAATGAGCAGTTCTTC. As protein: CASSEWRGRMRNEQFF. The whole variable domain, remainder taken from reference TRBV2 and TRBJ2-1, is EPEVTQTPSHQVTQMGQEVILRCVPISNHLYFYWYRQILGQKVEFLVSFYNNEISEKSEIFDDQFSVERPDGSNFTLKIRSTKLEDSAMYFCASSEWRGRMRNEQFFGPGTRLTVL.

The chain joins TRBV18 to TRBJ2-2; 7 bases align to TRBD1. With V trimmed by 1 base and J by 2 bases, 7 bases remained unmatched. The CDR3 sequence is 17 residues long. Germline assignment: CDR1 KGHSH and CDR2 LQKENI. The CDR3 protein is CASSPLETGRNTGELFF. The DNA of the CDR3 is TGTGCCAGCTCACCACTCGAGACAGGGAGAAACACCGGGGAGCTGTTTTTT.

This chain connects TRBV7-2 to TRBJ2-4; TRBD2 agrees at 7 bases. This CDR3 spans 15 amino acids. From germline, CDR1 is SGHTA and CDR2 FQGNSA. J gave up 5 bases and V 6 bases, and 10 bases lay outside the gene matches. The CDR3 region has the DNA TGTGCCAGCAGTACTCTAACTAGCGTCCAAAACATTCAGTACTTC. Translation gives CASSTLTSVQNIQYF.

In its sample, this clone was seen once. This chain links TRBV6-4 with TRBJ2-1; 10 nucleotides agree with TRBD2. CDR3 length: 12 amino acids. Germline V gene sequence: CDR1 MRHNA, CDR2 SNTAGT. V trimming: 10 bases; J trimming: 9 bases; junction bases outside the gene matches: 6. The CDR3 nucleotides are TGTGCCACCCAGCGGGAGGGTGGTGAGCAGTTCTTC. It yields the protein CATQREGGEQFF.

The V gene is TRBV5-1, the J gene TRBJ1-1, with 10 positions matching TRBD1. The CDR3 totals 15 residues. The germline V gene has CDR1 SGHRS and CDR2 YFSETQ. After removal of 4 bases from V and 5 bases from J, the junction contained 8 bases not matched to a gene. CDR3 nucleotides: TGCGCCAGCAGCCCCGGAGACAGGGGGCGAACTGAAGCTTTCTTT. Its translation: CASSPGDRGRTEAFF. Full variable domain (rest looked up from reference TRBV5-1 and TRBJ1-1): KAGVTQTPRYLIKTRGQQVTLSCSPISGHRSVSWYQQTPGQGLQFLFEYFSETQRNKGNFPGRFSGRQFSNSRSEMNVSTLELGDSALYLCASSPGDRGRTEAFFGQGTRLTVV.

The rearrangement links TRBV5-4 to TRBJ2-1, with 9 bases identical to TRBD2. CDR1 and CDR2 from the germline V gene are SGHNT and YYREEE (reference sequence). The length of the CDR3 is 17 residues. The junction had 13 bases not matched to a gene; V was cut back by 5 bases and J by 4 bases. The chain's CDR3 is CASSMGGLAGRYNEQFF. CDR3 bases: TGTGCCAGCAGTATGGGGGGCCTAGCGGGAAGATACAATGAGCAGTTCTTC. The variable domain in full, with the rest retrieved from reference TRBV5-4 and TRBJ2-1, is ETGVTQSPTHLIKTRGQQVTLRCSSQSGHNTVSWYQQALGQGPQFIFQYYREEENGRGNFPPRFSGLQFPNYSSELNVNALELDDSALYLCASSMGGLAGRYNEQFFGPGTRLTVL.

In nucleotides, the CDR3 is TGTGCCAGCAGCCATGGCACAGATACGCAGTATTTT. This translates into CASSHGTDTQYF. The chain links TRBV11-3 to TRBJ2-3; D unresolved. Germline loops: CDR1 SGHNT, CDR2 YENEEA. The ends were cut back, 5 bases at V and 1 base at J, with 4 bases in the middle. The CDR3 has 12 residues.

V usage is TRBV29-1 and J usage is TRBJ2-3; D call uncertain. The CDR3 is 15 amino acids. Trimming took 7 bases from V and 0 from J, leaving 17 bases between them. CDR1 and CDR2 (germline): SQVTM, ANQGSEA. The CDR3: CSAGHDLSSTDTQYF. The CDR3 nucleotides read TGCAGCGCCGGTCATGACTTATCTAGCACAGATACGCAGTATTTT.

This clone was seen a single time. The chain joins TRBV6-6 to TRBJ2-7; D gene unclear. The CDR3 extends over 13 amino acids. V was trimmed by 7 bases and J by 3 bases, leaving 13 bases between them. The V gene's germline CDR1 is MNHNY and CDR2 SVGAGI (reference sequence). The CDR3 here is CASTLVANYEQYF. The CDR3 region has the DNA TGTGCCAGCACCCTGGTGGCAAACTACGAGCAGTACTTC.

This clone was seen only once. The gene calls are TRBV4-2 and TRBJ2-2, with a weak D call TRBD2 (6 bases). The CDR3 totals 17 residues. V dropped 3 bases and J dropped 7 bases, with 21 bases sitting between them. The V gene's germline CDR1 is LGHNA and CDR2 YNFKEQ. This CDR3 reads CASSQTIGSVYGGELFF. CDR3 nucleotides: TGTGCCAGCAGCCAGACCATCGGGAGTGTTTATGGCGGGGAGCTGTTTTTT.